This T cell receptor beta chain was retrieved from a study of blood T cell repertoires in COVID-19. Across the whole study: The United States, Italy and Spain provided the acute and convalescent COVID-19 samples.

The CDR3 has 16 residues. The germline CDR1 and CDR2 sequences are SEHNR and FQNEAQ (reference sequence). V lost 5 bases, J lost 5 bases, and 9 bases stayed unmatched. The authors' processing: It was from reference gene primer amplification that nucleated cell counts were estimated. Sequenced by immunoSEQ multiplex PCR; TCRdb stores in-frame clones only, minus some. D and trimming come from the DNA, and the V and J calls and clone size come from that table. This sample has about 96,000 clones, with approximately 84% found just once. The gene calls are TRBV7-9 and TRBJ1-5; 10 nucleotides match TRBD1. The source is a woman in her sixties or seventies with acute or convalescent COVID-19. Source material: peripheral blood. CDR3 DNA: TGTGCCAGCAGCGCCTCGCCCGGGACAGGGGATCAGCCCCAGCATTTT. Its translation is CASSASPGTGDQPQHF.